This T cell receptor beta chain was sequenced for a study of cytomegalovirus exposure and HLA in healthy donors. Overall study: A prior study identified over 100 million unique TCR beta sequences from about 179 million T cells. Study outcomes and limitations: Differences between HLA loci emerged in a later analysis of TCR association rates, with DRB1 most and HLA-C fewest. Earlier analysis yielded a pattern in which most TCR beta V segments were productive about 87% or about 30% of the time.

The CDR3 totals 15 residues. V trimming: 0 bases; J trimming: 3 bases; junction bases outside the gene matches: 4. CDR1 and CDR2 (germline): MNHNY, SVGAGI (reference sequence). On this clone: Its specificity is unknown.

In the PCR, 60 Vbeta and 13 Jbeta primers were used. Assay used: immunoSEQ multiplex PCR; TCRdb lists only in-frame clones, some missing. Counted here are approximately 100,000 clones, 76% occurring once; the ten biggest clones make up 7.7%. The chain uses TRBV6-6 and TRBJ1-1, with 7 bases aligning to TRBD1. This TCR derives from a woman in her forties or fifties in good health and CMV-seropositive. Sequencing was carried out using PBMCs. For the CDR3, the DNA is TGTGCCAGCAGTTACTCAGTGGGACAGCACACTGAAGCTTTCTTT. Translating it yields CASSYSVGQHTEAFF.